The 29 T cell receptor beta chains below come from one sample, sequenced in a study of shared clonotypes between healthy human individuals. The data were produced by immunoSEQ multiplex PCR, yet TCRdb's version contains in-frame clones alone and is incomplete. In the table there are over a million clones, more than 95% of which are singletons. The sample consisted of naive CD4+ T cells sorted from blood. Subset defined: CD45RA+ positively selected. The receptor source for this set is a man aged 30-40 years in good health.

In nucleotides, the CDR3 is TGTGCCAGCAGCTCTAGCGGGAGGAGCTCCTACGAGCAGTACTTC. This gives the protein CASSSSGRSSYEQYF. The V call is TRBV5-4, the J call TRBJ2-7; 11 nucleotides line up with TRBD2. This CDR3 has 15 amino acids. The ends lost 3 bases at V and 0 bases at J; junction bases unmatched: 2. Germline loops: CDR1 SGHNT, CDR2 YYREEE (reference sequence).

This CDR3 reads CASSVRVDEKLFF. CDR3 coding DNA: TGTGCCAGCAGCGTGAGGGTTGATGAAAAACTGTTTTTT. V and J are TRBV9 and TRBJ1-4; no definite D call. V lost 2 bases and J lost 6, with 8 bases in between. Germline assignment: CDR1 SGDLS and CDR2 YYNGEE. This CDR3 spans 13 amino acids.

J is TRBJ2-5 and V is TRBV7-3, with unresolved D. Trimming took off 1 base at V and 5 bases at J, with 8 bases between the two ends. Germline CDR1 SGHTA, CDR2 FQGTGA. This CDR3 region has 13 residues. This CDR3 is CASSLMYGETQYF. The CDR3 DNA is TGTGCCAGCAGCTTAATGTATGGGGAGACCCAGTACTTC.

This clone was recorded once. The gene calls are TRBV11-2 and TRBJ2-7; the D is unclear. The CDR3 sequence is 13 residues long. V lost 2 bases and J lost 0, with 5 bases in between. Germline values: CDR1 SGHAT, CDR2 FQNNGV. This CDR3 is CASSLILSYEQYF. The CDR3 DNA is TGTGCCAGCAGCTTAATACTCTCCTACGAGCAGTACTTC.

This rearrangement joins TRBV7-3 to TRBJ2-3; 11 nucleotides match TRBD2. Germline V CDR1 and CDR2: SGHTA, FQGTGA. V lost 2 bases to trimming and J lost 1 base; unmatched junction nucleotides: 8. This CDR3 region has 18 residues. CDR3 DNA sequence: TGTGCCAGCAGCTTAGTAGCGGGAGGGCCTCCCCGCACAGATACGCAGTATTTT. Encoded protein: CASSLVAGGPPRTDTQYF.

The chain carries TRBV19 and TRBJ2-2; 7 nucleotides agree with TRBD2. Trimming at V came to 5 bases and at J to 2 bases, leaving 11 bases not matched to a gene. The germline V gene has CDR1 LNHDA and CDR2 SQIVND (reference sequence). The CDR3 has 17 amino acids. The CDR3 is CASSLFEGRANTGELFF. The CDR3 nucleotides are TGTGCCAGTAGTCTATTCGAAGGGAGGGCAAACACCGGGGAGCTGTTTTTT. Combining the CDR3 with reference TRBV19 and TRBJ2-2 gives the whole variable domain DGGITQSPKYLFRKEGQNVTLSCEQNLNHDAMYWYRQDPGQGLRLIYYSQIVNDFQKGDIAEGYSVSREKKESFPLTVTSAQKNPTAFYLCASSLFEGRANTGELFFGEGSRLTVL.

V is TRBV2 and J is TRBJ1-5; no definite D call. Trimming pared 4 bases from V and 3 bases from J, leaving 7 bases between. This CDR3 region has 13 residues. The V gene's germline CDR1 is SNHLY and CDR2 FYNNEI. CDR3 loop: CASSGGANQPQHF. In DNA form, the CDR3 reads TGTGCCAGCAGTGGGGGTGCCAATCAGCCCCAGCATTTT.

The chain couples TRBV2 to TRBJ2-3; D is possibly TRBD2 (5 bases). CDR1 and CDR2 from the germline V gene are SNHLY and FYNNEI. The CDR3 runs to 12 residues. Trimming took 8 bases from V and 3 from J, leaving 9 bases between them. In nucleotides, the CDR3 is TGTGCCAGCGCGGGTTTAACAGATACGCAGTATTTT. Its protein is CASAGLTDTQYF.

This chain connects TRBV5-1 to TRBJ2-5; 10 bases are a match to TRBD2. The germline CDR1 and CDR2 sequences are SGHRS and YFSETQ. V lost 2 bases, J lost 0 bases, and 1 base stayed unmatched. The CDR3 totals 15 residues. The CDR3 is CASSFGLADQETQYF. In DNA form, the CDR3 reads TGCGCCAGCAGCTTTGGACTAGCGGACCAAGAGACCCAGTACTTC.

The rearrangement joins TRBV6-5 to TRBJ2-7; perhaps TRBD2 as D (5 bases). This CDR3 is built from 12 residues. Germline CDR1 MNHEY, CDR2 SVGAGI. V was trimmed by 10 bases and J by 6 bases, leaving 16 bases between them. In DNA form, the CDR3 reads TGTGCCACCCGGGATGGGGAAAGCGAGCAGTACTTC. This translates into CATRDGESEQYF.

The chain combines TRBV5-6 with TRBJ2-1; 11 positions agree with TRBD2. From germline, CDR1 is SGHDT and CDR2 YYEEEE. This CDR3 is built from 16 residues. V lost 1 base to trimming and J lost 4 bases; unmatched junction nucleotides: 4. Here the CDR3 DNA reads TGTGCCAGCAGCTTGATGACTAGCGGGACATACAATGAGCAGTTCTTC. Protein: CASSLMTSGTYNEQFF.

The CDR3 nucleotides read TGTGCCAGCAGCTCCCCAGGGCTAGCGGGATCGAGGGAGCAGTTCTTC. It is translated as CASSSPGLAGSREQFF. The chain recombines TRBV7-2 with TRBJ2-1; 9 bases are a match to TRBD2. This CDR3 has 16 residues. V shed 4 bases, J shed 10 bases, and the junction held 14 bases outside the gene matches. Germline values: CDR1 SGHTA, CDR2 FQGNSA.

The CDR3, as DNA: TGTGCCAGCAGCCCGGAACAGGGAGCTGAAGCTTTCTTT. Its translation is CASSPEQGAEAFF. The chain is built from TRBV5-4 and TRBJ1-1; TRBD1 might be the D (6 bases). The V end was cut by 4 bases, the J end by 6 bases, with 13 bases between. Germline CDR1 SGHNT, CDR2 YYREEE (reference sequence). This CDR3 spans 13 amino acids.

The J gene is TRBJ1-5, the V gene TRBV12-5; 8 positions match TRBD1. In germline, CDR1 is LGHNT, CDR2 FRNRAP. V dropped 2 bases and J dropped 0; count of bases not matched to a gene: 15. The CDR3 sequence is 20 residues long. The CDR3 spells CASGLSLSGQDTYSNQPQHF. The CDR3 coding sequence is TGTGCTAGTGGTTTGTCATTATCGGGACAGGACACCTATAGCAATCAGCCCCAGCATTTT.

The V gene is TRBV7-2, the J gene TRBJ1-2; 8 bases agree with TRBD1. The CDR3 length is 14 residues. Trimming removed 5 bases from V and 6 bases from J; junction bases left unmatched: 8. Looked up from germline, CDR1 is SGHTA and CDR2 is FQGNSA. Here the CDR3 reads CASSPRTGINGYTF. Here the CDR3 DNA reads TGTGCCAGCAGCCCCCGGACAGGGATCAATGGCTACACCTTC.

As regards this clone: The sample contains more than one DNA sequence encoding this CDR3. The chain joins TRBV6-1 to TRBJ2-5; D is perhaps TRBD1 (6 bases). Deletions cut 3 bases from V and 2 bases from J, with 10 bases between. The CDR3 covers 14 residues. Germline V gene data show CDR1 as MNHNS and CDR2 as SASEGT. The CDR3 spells CASSDRGYQETQYF. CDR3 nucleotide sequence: TGTGCCAGCAGTGATAGGGGGTATCAAGAGACCCAGTACTTC.

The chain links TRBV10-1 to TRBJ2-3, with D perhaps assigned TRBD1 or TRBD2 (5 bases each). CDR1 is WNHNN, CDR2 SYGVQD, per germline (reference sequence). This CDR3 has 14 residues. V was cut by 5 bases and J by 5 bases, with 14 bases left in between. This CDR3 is CASSRDPRGDTQYF. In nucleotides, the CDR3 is TGCGCCAGCAGTCGGGACCCCAGAGGAGATACGCAGTATTTT.

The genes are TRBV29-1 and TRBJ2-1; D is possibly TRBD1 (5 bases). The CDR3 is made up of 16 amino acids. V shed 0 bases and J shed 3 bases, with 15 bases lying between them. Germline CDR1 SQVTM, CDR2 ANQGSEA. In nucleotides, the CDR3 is TGCAGCGTTGAAGATCCGACAGCCCGACACTACAATGAGCAGTTCTTC. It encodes CSVEDPTARHYNEQFF.

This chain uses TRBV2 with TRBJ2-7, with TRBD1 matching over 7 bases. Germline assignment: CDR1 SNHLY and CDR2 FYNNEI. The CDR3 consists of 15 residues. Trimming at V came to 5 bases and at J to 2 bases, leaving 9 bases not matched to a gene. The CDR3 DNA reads TGTGCCAGCAGTTCCCTCCGGGACAGAGCCTACGAGCAGTACTTC. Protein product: CASSSLRDRAYEQYF.

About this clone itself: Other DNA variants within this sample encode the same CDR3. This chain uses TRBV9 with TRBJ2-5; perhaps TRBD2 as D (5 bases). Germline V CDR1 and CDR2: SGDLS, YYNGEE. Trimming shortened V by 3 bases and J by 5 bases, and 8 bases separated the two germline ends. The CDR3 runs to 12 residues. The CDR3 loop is CASSAGEETQYF. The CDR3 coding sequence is TGTGCCAGCAGCGCTGGGGAGGAGACCCAGTACTTC.

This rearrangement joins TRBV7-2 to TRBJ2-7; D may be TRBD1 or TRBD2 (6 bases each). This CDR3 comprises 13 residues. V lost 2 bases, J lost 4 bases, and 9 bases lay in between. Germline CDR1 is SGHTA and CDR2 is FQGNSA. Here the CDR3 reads CASSLRGEYEQYF. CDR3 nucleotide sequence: TGTGCCAGCAGCTTAAGGGGGGAATACGAGCAGTACTTC. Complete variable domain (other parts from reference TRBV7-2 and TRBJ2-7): GAGVSQSPSNKVTEKGKDVELRCDPISGHTALYWYRQSLGQGLEFLIYFQGNSAPDKSGLPSDRFSAERTGGSVSTLTIQRTQQEDSAVYLCASSLRGEYEQYFGPGTRLTVT.

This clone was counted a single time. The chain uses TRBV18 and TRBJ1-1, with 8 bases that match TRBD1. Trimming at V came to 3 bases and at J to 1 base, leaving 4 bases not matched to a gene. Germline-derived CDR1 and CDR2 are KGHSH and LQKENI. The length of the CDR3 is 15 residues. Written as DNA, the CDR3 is TGTGCCAGCTCACCTCAGGGGGCGGGGAACACTGAAGCTTTCTTT. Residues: CASSPQGAGNTEAFF.

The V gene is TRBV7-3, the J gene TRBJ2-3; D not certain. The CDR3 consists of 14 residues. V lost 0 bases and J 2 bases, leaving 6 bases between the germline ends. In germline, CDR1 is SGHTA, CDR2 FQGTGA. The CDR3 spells CASSLTGPTDTQYF. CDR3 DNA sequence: TGTGCCAGCAGCTTAACGGGCCCCACAGATACGCAGTATTTT.

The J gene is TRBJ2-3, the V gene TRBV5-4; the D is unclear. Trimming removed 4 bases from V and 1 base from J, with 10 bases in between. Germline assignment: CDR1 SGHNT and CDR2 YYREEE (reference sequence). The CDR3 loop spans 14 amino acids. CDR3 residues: CASSPVERTDTQYF. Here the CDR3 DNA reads TGTGCCAGCAGCCCCGTGGAGCGCACAGATACGCAGTATTTT.

The CDR3 DNA is TGTGCCAGCAGCAGCCCCGGGAGAGGAAACACCATATATTTT. This gives the protein CASSSPGRGNTIYF. The chain is built from TRBV5-4 and TRBJ1-3; D remains unclear. This CDR3 comprises 14 residues. V lost 4 bases and J lost 4, with 12 bases in between. CDR1 and CDR2 (germline): SGHNT, YYREEE (reference sequence).

CDR3 DNA: TGTGCCAGCAGCGTAGAGGGAGGTGCAATCACAGATACGCAGTATTTT. Translating gives CASSVEGGAITDTQYF. The J gene is TRBJ2-3, the V gene TRBV9; D is possibly TRBD2 (6 bases). V gave up 0 bases and J gave up 2 bases, with 13 bases separating them. Germline CDR1 and CDR2: SGDLS and YYNGEE. This CDR3 is built from 16 residues. The variable domain in full, completed from reference TRBV9 and TRBJ2-3, reads DSGVTQTPKHLITATGQRVTLRCSPRSGDLSVYWYQQSLDQGLQFLIQYYNGEERAKGNILERFSAQQFPDLHSELNLSSLELGDSALYFCASSVEGGAITDTQYFGPGTRLTVL.

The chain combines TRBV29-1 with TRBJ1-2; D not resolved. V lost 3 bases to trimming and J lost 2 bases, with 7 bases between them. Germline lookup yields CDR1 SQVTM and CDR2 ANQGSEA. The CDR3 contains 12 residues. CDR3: CSVEGVNYGYTF. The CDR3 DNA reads TGCAGCGTTGAGGGAGTGAACTATGGCTACACCTTC. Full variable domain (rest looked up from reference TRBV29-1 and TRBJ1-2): SAVISQKPSRDICQRGTSLTIQCQVDSQVTMMFWYRQQPGQSLTLIATANQGSEATYESGFVIDKFPISRPNLTFSTLTVSNMSPEDSSIYLCSVEGVNYGYTFGSGTRLTVV.

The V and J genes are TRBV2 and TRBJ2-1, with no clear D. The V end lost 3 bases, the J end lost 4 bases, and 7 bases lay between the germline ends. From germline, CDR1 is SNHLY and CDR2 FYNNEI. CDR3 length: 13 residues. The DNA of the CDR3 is TGTGCCAGCAGTGAGATGGGGTACAATGAGCAGTTCTTC. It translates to CASSEMGYNEQFF.

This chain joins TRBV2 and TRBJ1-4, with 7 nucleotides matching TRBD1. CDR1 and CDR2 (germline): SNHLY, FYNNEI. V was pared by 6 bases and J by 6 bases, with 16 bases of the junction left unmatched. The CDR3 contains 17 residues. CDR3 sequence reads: CASRSSRYRDSDEKLFF. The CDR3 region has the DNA TGTGCCAGCAGATCCTCACGTTACCGGGACAGCGATGAAAAACTGTTTTTT.